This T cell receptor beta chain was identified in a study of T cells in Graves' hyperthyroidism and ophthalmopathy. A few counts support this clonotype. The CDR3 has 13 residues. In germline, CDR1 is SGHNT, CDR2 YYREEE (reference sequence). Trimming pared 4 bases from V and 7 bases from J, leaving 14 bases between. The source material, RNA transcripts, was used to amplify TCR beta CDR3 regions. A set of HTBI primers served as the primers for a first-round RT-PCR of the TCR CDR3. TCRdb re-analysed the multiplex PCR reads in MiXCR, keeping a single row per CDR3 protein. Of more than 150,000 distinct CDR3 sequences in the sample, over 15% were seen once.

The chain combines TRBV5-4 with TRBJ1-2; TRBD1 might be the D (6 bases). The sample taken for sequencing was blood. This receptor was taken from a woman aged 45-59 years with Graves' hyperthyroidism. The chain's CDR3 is CASSALDRSGYTF. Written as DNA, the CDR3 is TGTGCCAGCAGCGCGCTAGACAGGAGTGGCTACACCTTC.